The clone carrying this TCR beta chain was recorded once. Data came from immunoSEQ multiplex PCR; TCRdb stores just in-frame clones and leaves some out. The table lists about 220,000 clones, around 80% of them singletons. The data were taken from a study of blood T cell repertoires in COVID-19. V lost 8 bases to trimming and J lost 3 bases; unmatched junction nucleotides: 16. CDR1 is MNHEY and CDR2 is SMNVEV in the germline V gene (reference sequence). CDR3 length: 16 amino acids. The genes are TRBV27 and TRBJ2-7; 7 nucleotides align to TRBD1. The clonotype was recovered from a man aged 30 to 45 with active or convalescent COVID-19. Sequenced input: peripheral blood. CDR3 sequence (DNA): TGTGCCAGCCGAACGGCTCCGGGACAGAACCGCTACGAGCAGTACTTC. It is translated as CASRTAPGQNRYEQYF.